Each of the 32 T cell receptor beta chains below was sequenced from the same sample in a study of shared T cell receptors in the human thymus. Libraries were prepared by immunoSEQ multiplex PCR; TCRdb keeps only in-frame clonotypes and omits some of them. Here the sample spans about 660,000 clones, about 87% being singletons. The same sample was also studied in work on human thymus T cells.

Sequenced: thymocytes. The receptor set was obtained from a boy under two years old with a congenital heart defect.

The rearrangement uses TRBV7-6 and TRBJ2-1, with 8 bases identical to TRBD2. V trimming: 5 bases; J trimming: 2 bases; junction bases outside the gene matches: 26. The germline gives CDR1 SGHVS, CDR2 FNYEAQ. The CDR3 has 22 residues. CDR3 protein: CASSPKGWPRKGLAGPYNEQFF. The CDR3 DNA sequence: TGTGCCAGCAGCCCAAAAGGCTGGCCCCGAAAGGGGTTAGCGGGACCCTACAATGAGCAGTTCTTC.

The rearrangement links TRBV28 to TRBJ1-5, with D unresolved. This CDR3 spans 12 amino acids. Germline-derived CDR1 and CDR2 are MDHEN and SYDVKM. Trimming took off 3 bases at V and 6 bases at J, with 6 bases between the two ends. CDR3 nucleotide sequence: TGTGCCAGCAGTTTTCAGGTTCAGCCCCAGCATTTT. Amino acids: CASSFQVQPQHF.

The rearrangement uses TRBV27 and TRBJ1-3, with 8 bases lining up with TRBD1. The V gene end was trimmed by 5 bases and the J gene end by 4 bases; junction bases not matched to a gene: 22. The CDR3 has 20 residues. Germline V lookup: CDR1 MNHEY, CDR2 SMNVEV (reference sequence). CDR3 sequence (DNA): TGTGCCAGCAGTCCCACCCGGACAAGGACAGGGAAGGGGCGAGGAAACACCATATATTTT. It encodes CASSPTRTRTGKGRGNTIYF.

This rearrangement joins TRBV15 to TRBJ2-7; D may be TRBD2 (5 bases). Germline V gene data show CDR1 as LNHNV and CDR2 as YYDKDF (reference sequence). V was clipped by 5 bases and J by 0 bases, with 20 bases between them. The CDR3 has 17 amino acids. CDR3 bases: TGTGCCACCAGCCCCCGGACTTTTAACAATAGCTCCTACGAGCAGTACTTC. Translating gives CATSPRTFNNSSYEQYF. Drawing the rest from reference TRBV15 and TRBJ2-7, the complete variable domain is DAMVIQNPRYQVTQFGKPVTLSCSQTLNHNVMYWYQQKSSQAPKLLFHYYDKDFNNEADTPDNFQSRRPNTSFCFLDIRSPGLGDTAMYLCATSPRTFNNSSYEQYFGPGTRLTVT.

The chain employs TRBV28 and TRBJ1-1, with TRBD1 matching 7 bases. Trimming cost V 7 bases and J 0 bases; bases outside gene matches: 8. The V gene's germline CDR1 is MDHEN and CDR2 SYDVKM. The CDR3 consists of 15 residues. This chain's CDR3 is CASTKTGRMNTEAFF. CDR3 bases: TGTGCCAGCACCAAGACAGGGCGCATGAACACTGAAGCTTTCTTT. The full variable domain, in which reference TRBV28 and TRBJ1-1 provide the parts outside the CDR3, is DVKVTQSSRYLVKRTGEKVFLECVQDMDHENMFWYRQDPGLGLRLIYFSYDVKMKEKGDIPEGYSVSREKKERFSLILESASTNQTSMYLCASTKTGRMNTEAFFGQGTRLTVV.

CDR3 loop: CATSRTLPKYNYGYTF. DNA of the CDR3: TGTGCCACCAGCAGAACACTACCAAAGTACAACTATGGCTACACCTTC. This chain uses TRBV15 with TRBJ1-2; D remains unclear. This CDR3 has 16 residues. Germline V gene data show CDR1 as LNHNV and CDR2 as YYDKDF (reference sequence). Trimming pared 2 bases from V and 2 bases from J, leaving 15 bases between.

V gene TRBV11-2 combines with J gene TRBJ2-7, with TRBD2 matching over 7 bases. This CDR3 spans 16 amino acids. V shed 1 base and J 4 bases; nucleotides not matched to a gene: 10. The germline CDR1 and CDR2 sequences are SGHAT and FQNNGV. CDR3 DNA sequence: TGTGCCAGCAGCTTAGTTTCGGGACTAAGCGGGTACGAGCAGTACTTC. Translated, it gives CASSLVSGLSGYEQYF.

This clone was found a few times. This chain connects TRBV2 to TRBJ2-1, with D unresolved. The CDR3 runs to 11 residues. The ends were cut back, 6 bases at V and 8 bases at J, with 8 bases in the middle. From germline, CDR1 is SNHLY and CDR2 FYNNEI. CDR3 DNA sequence: TGTGCCAGCAGAGCGTTGTATGAGCAGTTCTTC. Translation: CASRALYEQFF.

This clone occurred once. The gene calls are TRBV10-3 and TRBJ2-1; the D gene is possibly TRBD2 (5 bases). Trimming shortened V by 3 bases and J by 7 bases, and 13 bases separated the two germline ends. The germline V gene encodes CDR1 ENHRY and CDR2 SYGVKD. The length of the CDR3 is 14 residues. Here the CDR3 reads CAISERASRNEQFF. The CDR3 coding sequence is TGTGCCATCAGTGAAAGGGCTAGCAGAAATGAGCAGTTCTTC.

This clone was detected only a few times. The chain's CDR3 is CASLLGDGDTEAFF. Written as DNA, the CDR3 is TGTGCCAGCCTCCTCGGGGATGGGGACACTGAAGCTTTCTTT. This rearrangement joins TRBV28 to TRBJ1-1; D call uncertain. There are 14 residues in the CDR3. The germline CDR1 and CDR2 sequences are MDHEN and SYDVKM. V lost 8 bases, J lost 3 bases, and 16 bases lay in between. Based on the CDR3 plus reference TRBV28 and TRBJ1-1, the full variable domain is DVKVTQSSRYLVKRTGEKVFLECVQDMDHENMFWYRQDPGLGLRLIYFSYDVKMKEKGDIPEGYSVSREKKERFSLILESASTNQTSMYLCASLLGDGDTEAFFGQGTRLTVV.

The chain is built from TRBV11-2 and TRBJ2-1; the D gene is possibly TRBD2 (6 bases). Trimming cost V 5 bases and J 2 bases, with 19 bases left between them. The CDR3 runs to 17 residues. Germline V lookup: CDR1 SGHAT, CDR2 FQNNGV. CDR3 loop: CASSADPGLHPYNEQFF. The CDR3 region has the DNA TGTGCCAGCAGCGCAGACCCGGGACTCCACCCCTACAATGAGCAGTTCTTC.

This clone was counted a single time. V and J are TRBV28 and TRBJ1-1, with D perhaps matching TRBD1 (5 bases). Trimming stripped 3 bases from V and 2 bases from J, with 19 bases between. Germline lookup yields CDR1 MDHEN and CDR2 SYDVKM. The CDR3 sequence is 17 residues long. CDR3 residues: CASSLVRERGRNTEAFF. As DNA, the CDR3 is TGTGCCAGCAGTTTGGTGAGGGAACGGGGGAGAAACACTGAAGCTTTCTTT.

The rearrangement links TRBV27 to TRBJ1-5, with unresolved D. The V and J ends lost 5 bases and 5 bases respectively, with 13 bases between them. This CDR3 is 14 amino acids long. The germline gives CDR1 MNHEY, CDR2 SMNVEV (reference sequence). CDR3 residues: CASSTSLDDQPQHF. The CDR3 DNA follows: TGTGCCAGCAGTACCAGCCTAGACGATCAGCCCCAGCATTTT.

J is TRBJ2-3 and V is TRBV28; no clear D. V lost 5 bases to trimming and J lost 0 bases, with 18 bases between them. This CDR3 contains 17 residues. The germline gives CDR1 MDHEN, CDR2 SYDVKM. CDR3 protein: CASSPGIGGTSTDTQYF. In DNA, the CDR3 is TGTGCCAGCAGTCCCGGTATTGGCGGAACCAGCACAGATACGCAGTATTTT.

The table lists this clone with a count of one. The chain links TRBV2 to TRBJ2-1, with a possible D match to TRBD2 (5 bases). V was trimmed by 7 bases and J by 4 bases, leaving 26 bases between them. This CDR3 region has 18 residues. Germline lookup yields CDR1 SNHLY and CDR2 FYNNEI. In DNA form, the CDR3 reads TGTGCCAGCACCTCGCCTAAAAAGGACTCCCACCATTACAATGAGCAGTTCTTC. It is translated as CASTSPKKDSHHYNEQFF.

Here the CDR3 reads CASSLLGTSGIVADTQYF. The CDR3 nucleotides are TGCGCCAGCAGCTTGTTAGGGACTAGCGGGATAGTGGCAGATACGCAGTATTTT. The rearrangement uses TRBV5-1 and TRBJ2-3; TRBD2 matches at 13 bases. J was trimmed by 4 bases and V by 1 base; bases with no gene match: 9. This CDR3 has 18 residues. The germline CDR1 and CDR2 sequences are SGHRS and YFSETQ. Full variable domain (remainder filled in from reference TRBV5-1 and TRBJ2-3): KAGVTQTPRYLIKTRGQQVTLSCSPISGHRSVSWYQQTPGQGLQFLFEYFSETQRNKGNFPGRFSGRQFSNSRSEMNVSTLELGDSALYLCASSLLGTSGIVADTQYFGPGTRLTVL.

This sequence joins TRBV5-5 and TRBJ1-5, with D unresolved. Trimming stripped 0 bases from V and 9 bases from J, with 16 bases between. Looked up from germline, CDR1 is SGHKS and CDR2 is YYEKEE (reference sequence). This CDR3 contains 15 residues. CDR3 region: CASSLDRGEVWPQHF. As DNA, the CDR3 is TGTGCCAGCAGCTTGGATCGTGGTGAGGTTTGGCCCCAGCATTTT.

This clone was seen a single time. The chain combines TRBV6-4 with TRBJ1-6; D is undetermined. Trimming pared 3 bases from V and 7 bases from J, leaving 10 bases between. CDR3 length: 14 residues. CDR1 and CDR2 (germline): MRHNA, SNTAGT. Here the CDR3 reads CASSETGSNSPLHF. The CDR3 DNA is TGTGCCAGCAGTGAGACGGGTTCCAATTCACCCCTCCACTTT.

The rearrangement joins TRBV11-2 to TRBJ2-7; tentatively, D is TRBD1 (6 bases). CDR1 and CDR2 from the germline V gene are SGHAT and FQNNGV. V lost 3 bases, J lost 0 bases, and 18 bases lay in between. There are 17 residues in the CDR3. The CDR3, as DNA: TGTGCCAGCAGCTTTCCCAAGACAGGACTGAGCTCCTACGAGCAGTACTTC. Its protein is CASSFPKTGLSSYEQYF.

The V gene is TRBV14, the J gene TRBJ1-1, with D perhaps TRBD1 (5 bases). This CDR3 is 18 amino acids long. V lost 1 base and J 0 bases, leaving 18 bases between the germline ends. Germline V gives CDR1 SGHDN, CDR2 FVKESK. CDR3 DNA sequence: TGTGCCAGCAGCCAAGGGAGGGTCGGACACAGGCTGAACACTGAAGCTTTCTTT. Encoded protein: CASSQGRVGHRLNTEAFF.

The chain uses TRBV6-5 and TRBJ2-5; 8 bases map to TRBD2. The CDR3 covers 16 residues. The germline gives CDR1 MNHEY, CDR2 SVGAGI. The ends lost 0 bases at V and 6 bases at J; junction bases unmatched: 9. DNA of the CDR3: TGTGCCAGCAGTTACTCTCCAGCGGGAGCGGGGAAGACCCAGTACTTC. It codes for CASSYSPAGAGKTQYF.

This chain connects TRBV4-1 to TRBJ2-7; 8 bases are a match to TRBD1. CDR1 is MGHRA, CDR2 YSYEKL, per germline. The CDR3 sequence is 14 residues long. J gave up 3 bases and V 4 bases, and 5 bases lay outside the gene matches. The CDR3: CASSRRQGLYEQYF. The CDR3 region has the DNA TGCGCCAGCAGCCGACGACAGGGGCTCTACGAGCAGTACTTC.

The chain recombines TRBV5-8 with TRBJ2-7, with TRBD2 matching 7 bases. The germline V gene has CDR1 SGHTS and CDR2 YDEGEE. V lost 2 bases and J lost 5; bases outside the gene matches: 7. There are 14 residues in the CDR3. Here the CDR3 DNA reads TGTGCCAGCAGCTTCCGGACTAGACTAGACGAGCAGTACTTC. Protein: CASSFRTRLDEQYF.

This clone was detected only once. This chain uses TRBV7-2 with TRBJ2-1, with a weak D call TRBD2 (6 bases). The CDR3 covers 15 residues. Germline V gives CDR1 SGHTA, CDR2 FQGNSA. V was trimmed by 5 bases and J by 5 bases, leaving 16 bases between them. The chain's CDR3 is CASSLSGRSHNEQFF. The CDR3 DNA reads as TGTGCCAGCAGCCTTTCCGGGAGATCCCACAATGAGCAGTTCTTC.

The V and J genes are TRBV5-4 and TRBJ2-7; 10 nucleotides line up with TRBD2. Looked up from germline, CDR1 is SGHNT and CDR2 is YYREEE (reference sequence). Trimming took 2 bases from V and 4 from J; bases not matched to a gene: 12. The CDR3 has 17 residues. The CDR3 coding sequence is TGTGCCAGCAGCTTTACTAGCGGGGCTCCCCAATTATACGAGCAGTACTTC. Translated: CASSFTSGAPQLYEQYF.

The J gene is TRBJ2-1, the V gene TRBV30, with D possibly matching TRBD2 (6 bases). There are 13 residues in the CDR3. The germline V gene has CDR1 GTSNPN and CDR2 SVGIG (reference sequence). The V and J ends lost 4 bases and 3 bases respectively, with 10 bases between them. The CDR3 loop is CAWTREFYNEQFF. In DNA form, the CDR3 reads TGTGCCTGGACCCGGGAGTTCTACAATGAGCAGTTCTTC.

The chain employs TRBV13 and TRBJ2-3, with 10 bases lining up with TRBD1. The germline CDR1 and CDR2 sequences are PRHDT and FYEKMQ (reference sequence). This CDR3 contains 17 residues. The J segment lost 6 bases and the V segment lost 6 bases, leaving 15 bases of the junction unmatched. The CDR3 DNA reads as TGTGCCAGCAGTTCAGAGTACGGGACAGGGGCTGAGGATACGCAGTATTTT. It codes for CASSSEYGTGAEDTQYF.

This sequence joins TRBV6-6 and TRBJ1-2; D gene uncertain. V was trimmed by 5 bases and J by 2 bases, leaving 15 bases between them. The CDR3 length is 15 residues. The germline CDR1 and CDR2 sequences are MNHNY and SVGAGI (reference sequence). CDR3 sequence: CASSPTWAENYGYTF. The CDR3, as DNA: TGTGCCAGCAGTCCGACCTGGGCAGAAAACTATGGCTACACCTTC.

This clone appeared once. The V call is TRBV28, the J call TRBJ1-2, with D maybe TRBD1 (6 bases). The V end lost 3 bases, the J end lost 8 bases, and 13 bases lay between the germline ends. The CDR3 totals 13 residues. Germline CDR1 and CDR2: MDHEN and SYDVKM. CDR3 amino acids: CASSLSGGKGYTF. The DNA of the CDR3 is TGTGCCAGCAGTTTGTCGGGGGGCAAGGGCTACACCTTC.

This chain connects TRBV9 to TRBJ2-7; 8 bases are a match to TRBD1. Losses at the gene ends were 4 bases for V and 1 base for J; bases not matched to a gene: 16. The CDR3 is made up of 18 amino acids. The germline V gene has CDR1 SGDLS and CDR2 YYNGEE. The CDR3 DNA follows: TGTGCCAGCAGCCCAAAGGGGAGTGGGCAGGGGGCATCCTACGAGCAGTACTTC. It is translated as CASSPKGSGQGASYEQYF.

This clone has only one observation. The J gene is TRBJ2-3, the V gene TRBV6-5; D possibly corresponds to TRBD1 (6 bases). Trimming cost V 0 bases and J 2 bases, with 12 bases left between them. Germline V CDR1 and CDR2: MNHEY, SVGAGI. The CDR3 is 16 amino acids. The CDR3 region is CASSYSAGTITDTQYF. The CDR3 DNA reads as TGTGCCAGCAGTTACTCGGCCGGGACAATCACAGATACGCAGTATTTT.

The rearrangement uses TRBV28 and TRBJ2-7; 11 bases match TRBD2. The CDR3 extends over 15 amino acids. With V trimmed by 3 bases and J by 2 bases, 3 bases remained unmatched. Germline assignment: CDR1 MDHEN and CDR2 SYDVKM. CDR3 nucleotide sequence: TGTGCCAGCAGTTTTGGGACTAGCGGCACCTACGAGCAGTACTTC. Residues: CASSFGTSGTYEQYF.